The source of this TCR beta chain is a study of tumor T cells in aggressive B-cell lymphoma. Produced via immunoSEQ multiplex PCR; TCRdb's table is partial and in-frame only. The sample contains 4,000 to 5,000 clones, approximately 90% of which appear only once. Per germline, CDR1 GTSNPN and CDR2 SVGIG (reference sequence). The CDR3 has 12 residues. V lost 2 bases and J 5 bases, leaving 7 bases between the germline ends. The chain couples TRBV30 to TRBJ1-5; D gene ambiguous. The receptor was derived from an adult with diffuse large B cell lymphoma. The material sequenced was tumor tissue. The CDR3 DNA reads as TGTGCCTGGAGTTCCTCTGATCAGCCCCAGCATTTT. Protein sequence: CAWSSSDQPQHF.